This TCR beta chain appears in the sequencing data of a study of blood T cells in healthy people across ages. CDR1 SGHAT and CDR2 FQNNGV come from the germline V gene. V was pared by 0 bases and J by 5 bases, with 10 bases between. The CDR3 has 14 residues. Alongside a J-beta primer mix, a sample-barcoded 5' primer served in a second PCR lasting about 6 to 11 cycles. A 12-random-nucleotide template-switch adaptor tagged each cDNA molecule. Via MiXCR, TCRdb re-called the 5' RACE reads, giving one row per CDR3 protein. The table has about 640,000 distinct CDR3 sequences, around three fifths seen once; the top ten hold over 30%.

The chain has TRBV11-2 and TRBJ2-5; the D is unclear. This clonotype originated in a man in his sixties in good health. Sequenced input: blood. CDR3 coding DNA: TGTGCCAGCAGCTTAGATTATACAACCGAGACCCAGTACTTC. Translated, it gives CASSLDYTTETQYF.